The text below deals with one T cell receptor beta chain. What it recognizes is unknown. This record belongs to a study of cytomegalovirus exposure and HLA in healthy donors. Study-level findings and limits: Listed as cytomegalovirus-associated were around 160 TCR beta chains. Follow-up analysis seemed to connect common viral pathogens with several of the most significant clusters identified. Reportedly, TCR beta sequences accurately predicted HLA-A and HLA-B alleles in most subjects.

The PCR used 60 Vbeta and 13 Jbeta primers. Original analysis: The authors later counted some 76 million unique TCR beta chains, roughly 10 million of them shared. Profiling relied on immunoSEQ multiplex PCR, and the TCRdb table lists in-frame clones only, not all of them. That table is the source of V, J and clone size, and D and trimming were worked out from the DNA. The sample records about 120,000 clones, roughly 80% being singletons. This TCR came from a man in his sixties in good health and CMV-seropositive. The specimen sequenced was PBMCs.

CDR3 residues: CAISESAVTDTQYF. The DNA for the CDR3 is TGTGCCATCAGTGAGTCAGCCGTCACAGATACGCAGTATTTT. The chain joins TRBV10-3 to TRBJ2-3; no definite D call. Trimming shortened V by 0 bases and J by 2 bases, and 6 bases separated the two germline ends. The CDR3 spans 14 residues. Looked up from germline, CDR1 is ENHRY and CDR2 is SYGVKD.